Listed here are 31 T cell receptor beta chains from one sample, sequenced in a study of blood T cells in healthy people across ages. A J-beta primer mix and a sample-barcoded 5' primer were used in a second PCR of roughly 7 to 12 cycles. TCRdb itself ran the 5' RACE reads through MiXCR, one entry per CDR3 protein. This table holds 1.5 million to 1.8 million distinct CDR3 sequences, 35% to 45% found once. The specimen was blood. The origin of the receptors is a woman under 30 in good health.

This chain uses TRBV7-2 with TRBJ2-1; 8 positions agree with TRBD2. From germline, CDR1 is SGHTA and CDR2 FQGNSA. The V gene end was trimmed by 4 bases and the J gene end by 10 bases; junction bases not matched to a gene: 9. The CDR3 length is 14 residues. This CDR3 reads CASSSPFSGDEQFF. CDR3 nucleotide sequence: TGTGCCAGCAGCTCTCCCTTTAGCGGGGACGAGCAGTTCTTC.

The J gene is TRBJ1-1, the V gene TRBV29-1; D is uncertain. The V gene lost 5 bases and the J gene lost 0 bases, with 10 bases spanning the gap. Germline V gives CDR1 SQVTM, CDR2 ANQGSEA. The CDR3 consists of 13 residues. The CDR3: CSVRPGMNTEAFF. The CDR3 region has the DNA TGCAGCGTTCGCCCGGGGATGAACACTGAAGCTTTCTTT.

In regard to this clonotype: One end of the junction varies from germline; a read error may be responsible. The chain recombines TRBV7-2 with TRBJ1-5; 7 nucleotides line up with TRBD1. The CDR3 has 14 residues. Germline assignment: CDR1 SGHTA and CDR2 FQGNSA. The chain's CDR3 is CASSSRGGKQPQHF. CDR3 nucleotide sequence: TGTGCCAGCAGCTCCAGGGGGGGCAAGCAGCCCCAGCATTTT.

This chain connects TRBV7-9 to TRBJ2-1; D is ambiguous. Matching the DNA end better, TRBJ2-7 makes the J call doubtful. Germline V lookup: CDR1 SEHNR, CDR2 FQNEAQ (reference sequence). The CDR3 has 15 residues. The CDR3 bases are TGTGCCAGCAGCTTATCACGGAACTCCTACAATGAGCAGTACTTC. Translating it yields CASSLSRNSYNEQYF.

This clonotype was counted between two and nine times. The rearrangement links TRBV7-9 to TRBJ2-1, with D unresolved. The CDR3 has 12 amino acids. V lost 5 bases and J lost 7, with 9 bases in between. Per germline, CDR1 SEHNR and CDR2 FQNEAQ (reference sequence). CDR3 sequence: CASSLVENEQFF. CDR3 in DNA: TGTGCCAGCAGCCTGGTGGAGAATGAGCAGTTCTTC.

This rearrangement joins TRBV10-3 to TRBJ2-3; maybe TRBD1 (5 bases). Germline assignment: CDR1 ENHRY and CDR2 SYGVKD. The CDR3 contains 15 residues. V lost 0 bases to trimming and J lost 1 base, with 8 bases between them. This CDR3 reads CAISESSRGTDTQYF. In DNA form, the CDR3 reads TGTGCCATCAGTGAGTCCAGCAGGGGCACAGATACGCAGTATTTT.

This clonotype came up a few times. The V and J genes are TRBV3-1 and TRBJ2-5; D unclear. Germline V gene lookup returns CDR1 LGHDT and CDR2 YNNKEL (reference sequence). The CDR3 extends over 14 amino acids. V lost 4 bases and J lost 5, with 14 bases in between. CDR3 DNA: TGTGCCAGCAGCCCTGGTAGTCGACCGGAGACCCAGTACTTC. It translates to CASSPGSRPETQYF.

This chain links TRBV28 with TRBJ2-2; D call uncertain. Germline V gene data show CDR1 as MDHEN and CDR2 as SYDVKM. The CDR3 has 15 amino acids. Between the trimmed V and J ends, which lost 0 bases and 7 bases, there was a span of 12 bases. CDR3 sequence reads: CASSLWLYRVGELFF. CDR3 coding DNA: TGTGCCAGCAGTTTATGGCTCTATCGGGTCGGGGAGCTGTTTTTT.

This clonotype was observed a few times. The chain uses TRBV7-2 and TRBJ2-7; D not resolved. The germline V gene encodes CDR1 SGHTA and CDR2 FQGNSA. V was shortened by 11 bases and J by 0 bases, with 17 bases between the two germline ends. This CDR3 is 14 amino acids long. The CDR3 protein is CASSSSYHSYEQYF. The CDR3 DNA reads TGTGCCTCTTCCTCGTCGTACCACTCCTACGAGCAGTACTTC. The whole variable domain, remainder taken from reference TRBV7-2 and TRBJ2-7, is GAGVSQSPSNKVTEKGKDVELRCDPISGHTALYWYRQSLGQGLEFLIYFQGNSAPDKSGLPSDRFSAERTGGSVSTLTIQRTQQEDSAVYLCASSSSYHSYEQYFGPGTRLTVT.

This clonotype was detected a few times. The V gene is TRBV12-3 or TRBV12-4, the J gene TRBJ2-3; 9 positions agree with TRBD1. Trimming removed 7 bases from V and 4 bases from J; junction bases left unmatched: 6. The CDR3 extends over 14 amino acids. The CDR3 loop is CASNPRTGADTQYF. CDR3 bases: TGTGCCAGCAATCCGCGGACAGGGGCAGATACGCAGTATTTT.

This chain joins TRBV28 and TRBJ2-4, with TRBD2 as a possible D gene (5 bases). The last part of the DNA fits TRBJ2-7 better; the J call may be wrong. The germline V gene has CDR1 MDHEN and CDR2 SYDVKM. The CDR3 is 12 amino acids. The CDR3 DNA reads as TGTGCCACTCGATTGGCGGGTGCCGAGCAGTACTTC. Amino acids: CATRLAGAEQYF.

The V gene is TRBV6-2 or TRBV6-3, the J gene TRBJ2-7; D is uncertain. Germline CDR1 MNHEY, CDR2 SVGEGT. V was cut by 1 base and J by 5 bases, with 15 bases left in between. This CDR3 region has 15 residues. The chain's CDR3 is CASSYLGSQSDEQYF. CDR3 bases: TGTGCCAGCAGTTACTTAGGGTCCCAAAGCGACGAGCAGTACTTC.

The chain has TRBV14 and TRBJ1-1, with TRBD1 identical over 7 bases. CDR1 and CDR2 from the germline V gene are SGHDN and FVKESK. The V gene end was trimmed by 3 bases and the J gene end by 5 bases; junction bases not matched to a gene: 9. This CDR3 comprises 15 residues. The CDR3 nucleotides read TGTGCCAGCAGCCAGCCACAGGGGTTGGCGACTGAAGCTTTCTTT. Translation: CASSQPQGLATEAFF. Supplemented by reference TRBV14 and TRBJ1-1, the full variable domain reads EAGVTQFPSHSVIEKGQTVTLRCDPISGHDNLYWYRRVMGKEIKFLLHFVKESKQDESGMPNNRFLAERTGGTYSTLKVQPAELEDSGVYFCASSQPQGLATEAFFGQGTRLTVV.

The chain joins TRBV25-1 to TRBJ2-1; the D gene is possibly TRBD2 (6 bases). Germline V gene lookup returns CDR1 MGHDK and CDR2 SYGVNS. CDR3 length: 15 amino acids. V was clipped by 3 bases and J by 8 bases, with 17 bases between them. The CDR3 DNA sequence: TGTGCCAGCAGTGAGGGGAGGTATCCCCGCTATGAGCAGTTCTTC. Translating it yields CASSEGRYPRYEQFF.

This clonotype was seen more than once but under ten times. The rearrangement uses TRBV2 and TRBJ2-1; 9 bases align to TRBD2. This CDR3 is 15 amino acids long. Germline V gene lookup returns CDR1 SNHLY and CDR2 FYNNEI. Losses at the gene ends were 3 bases for V and 3 bases for J; bases not matched to a gene: 3. The CDR3 coding sequence is TGTGCCAGCAGTGAGAGCGGGGGGATCTACAATGAGCAGTTCTTC. Amino acid sequence: CASSESGGIYNEQFF.

This clonotype was observed a few times. The gene calls are TRBV20-1 and TRBJ2-4; D gene uncertain. The germline gives CDR1 DFQATT, CDR2 SNEGSKA (reference sequence). Between the trimmed V and J ends, which lost 1 base and 0 bases, there was a span of 10 bases. This CDR3 is built from 15 residues. DNA of the CDR3: TGCAGTGCTAGAGTCCCCGCTATAGCCAAAAACATTCAGTACTTC. This translates into CSARVPAIAKNIQYF.

This rearrangement joins TRBV6-5 to TRBJ2-3, with a possible D match to TRBD2 (6 bases). CDR1 MNHEY and CDR2 SVGAGI come from the germline V gene. With 5 bases removed from V and 1 base from J, the gap between germline ends came to 10 bases. The CDR3 extends over 14 amino acids. The CDR3 is CASSAGIGTDTQYF. The CDR3 nucleotides are TGTGCCAGCAGTGCGGGGATAGGCACAGATACGCAGTATTTT.

Worth noting for this clonotype: The junction departs from the called germline gene at one end, perhaps through a read error. The chain couples TRBV19 to TRBJ1-1; 12 bases are shared with TRBD1. The CDR3 runs to 15 residues. Germline V CDR1 and CDR2: LNHDA, SQIVND (reference sequence). The CDR3 loop is CAGSSRDRGLTEAFF. The CDR3 DNA is TGTGCCGGTAGTAGCCGGGACAGGGGGCTTACTGAAGCTTTCTTT.

The chain has TRBV29-1 and TRBJ1-2; no clear D gene. The CDR3 is made up of 12 amino acids. With 1 base removed from V and 7 bases from J, the gap between germline ends came to 10 bases. Germline V lookup: CDR1 SQVTM, CDR2 ANQGSEA. The CDR3 here is CSVEGPAGGYTF. In nucleotides, the CDR3 is TGCAGCGTTGAAGGGCCCGCGGGTGGCTACACCTTC.

This chain connects TRBV7-2 to TRBJ2-3, with 7 bases identical to TRBD2. V shed 6 bases and J 10 bases; nucleotides not matched to a gene: 7. CDR3 size: 12 residues. Germline V CDR1 and CDR2: SGHTA, FQGNSA. For the CDR3, the DNA is TGTGCCAGCAGTTCGAACCGGGGGGCGCAGTATTTT. This sequence encodes CASSSNRGAQYF.

The chain recombines TRBV20-1 with TRBJ2-4; D gene ambiguous. With the DNA end fitting TRBJ2-5 better, the J assignment may be wrong. The germline V gene encodes CDR1 DFQATT and CDR2 SNEGSKA (reference sequence). CDR3 length: 14 amino acids. CDR3 in amino acids: CSATDLSWAETQYF. The DNA for the CDR3 is TGCAGTGCAACAGATCTAAGCTGGGCGGAGACCCAGTACTTC.

In its sample, this clonotype was seen a few times. J is TRBJ2-1 and V is TRBV11-2; 11 bases fit TRBD2. CDR1 is SGHAT, CDR2 FQNNGV, per germline. CDR3 size: 15 residues. The V and J ends lost 8 bases and 5 bases, in that order; junction bases with no gene match: 8. The CDR3: CASRRPGLADNEQFF. DNA for the CDR3: TGTGCCAGCCGGAGGCCGGGACTAGCGGACAATGAGCAGTTCTTC. Variable domain in full (rest from reference TRBV11-2 and TRBJ2-1): EAGVAQSPRYKIIEKRQSVAFWCNPISGHATLYWYQQILGQGPKLLIQFQNNGVVDDSQLPKDRFSAERLKGVDSTLKIQPAKLEDSAVYLCASRRPGLADNEQFFGPGTRLTVL.

J is TRBJ1-5 and V is TRBV28; no firm D call. With 5 bases removed from V and 1 base from J, the gap between germline ends came to 12 bases. CDR1 is MDHEN, CDR2 SYDVKM, per germline. CDR3 length: 15 residues. Here the CDR3 DNA reads TGTGCCAGCAGTGTACCGGTAGGAAGCAATCAGCCCCAGCATTTT. Its protein is CASSVPVGSNQPQHF.

The chain is built from TRBV6-1 and TRBJ2-5, with TRBD2 matching over 8 bases. With the DNA end fitting TRBJ2-7 better, the J assignment may be wrong. The CDR3 has 15 amino acids. Germline-derived CDR1 and CDR2 are MNHNS and SASEGT. The CDR3 sequence: CASSEARGRSDEQYF. Written as DNA, the CDR3 is TGTGCCAGCAGTGAAGCACGCGGGAGGAGCGACGAGCAGTACTTC.

In DNA form, the CDR3 reads TGCAGTGCTAGAGGGTGGCGGGGGGGTTTAGATACGCAGTATTTT. Protein: CSARGWRGGLDTQYF. This chain links TRBV20-1 with TRBJ2-3, with TRBD2 matching over 9 bases. The CDR3 extends over 15 amino acids. Per germline, CDR1 DFQATT and CDR2 SNEGSKA (reference sequence). V was pared by 1 base and J by 5 bases, with 7 bases of the junction left unmatched.

The gene calls are TRBV4-3 and TRBJ2-1, with no clear D. Germline lookup yields CDR1 LGHNA and CDR2 YSLEER. The CDR3 covers 15 residues. Trimming left V 0 bases short and J 2 bases short, with 8 bases between. The CDR3 nucleotides are TGCGCCAGCAGCCAAGACCAGTCCACCTACAATGAGCAGTTCTTC. Encoded protein: CASSQDQSTYNEQFF.

The V call is TRBV5-1, the J call TRBJ2-1, with D possibly TRBD1 on 5 matching bases. V gave up 3 bases and J gave up 13 bases, with 20 bases separating them. CDR3 size: 14 residues. Germline loops: CDR1 SGHRS, CDR2 YFSETQ. CDR3 nucleotides: TGCGCCAGCAGCTCCCGACAGCTCCAAGAGACCCAGTTCTTC. Protein: CASSSRQLQETQFF.

This clonotype was picked up a small number of times. The V gene is TRBV6-5, the J gene TRBJ2-3; 9 bases are shared with TRBD2. CDR1 and CDR2 (germline): MNHEY, SVGAGI. CDR3 size: 15 residues. V gave up 6 bases and J gave up 2 bases; unmatched junction bases: 6. The CDR3 reads CASSQAGGNTDTQYF. CDR3 bases: TGTGCCAGCAGCCAAGCGGGGGGCAACACAGATACGCAGTATTTT.

This clonotype was picked up a small number of times. J is TRBJ2-5 and V is TRBV4-1; TRBD2 might be the D (6 bases). The CDR3 loop spans 15 amino acids. The germline V and J ends were trimmed by 4 bases and 11 bases, with 23 bases remaining between them. Germline V gene lookup returns CDR1 MGHRA and CDR2 YSYEKL. The CDR3 DNA sequence: TGCGCCAGCAGCCTGGACGGGAGTGGGATCTTAGAGCAGTACTTC. Protein product: CASSLDGSGILEQYF.

The chain combines TRBV7-9 with TRBJ1-6, with 7 bases fitting TRBD1. J was trimmed by 6 bases and V by 5 bases; bases with no gene match: 7. Germline values: CDR1 SEHNR, CDR2 FQNEAQ (reference sequence). The length of the CDR3 is 15 residues. CDR3 sequence reads: CASSDLNRGNSPLHF. CDR3 coding DNA: TGTGCCAGCAGCGACCTAAACAGGGGTAATTCACCCCTCCACTTT.

This chain connects TRBV6-6 to TRBJ2-3; the D gene is possibly TRBD2 (5 bases). Deletions cut 9 bases from V and 0 bases from J, with 13 bases between. CDR1 MNHNY and CDR2 SVGAGI come from the germline V gene (reference sequence). The CDR3 has 14 amino acids. The CDR3 bases are TGTGCCAGGTCAGATGGGAGTAGCACAGATACGCAGTATTTT. It translates to CARSDGSSTDTQYF.